This T cell receptor (beta chain) derives from a study of beta chain features in type 1 diabetes. The authors reverse transcribed all of the isolated RNA, so sequencing captured expressed TCRB transcripts. Only in-frame clones appear in the TCRdb table, and some are missing; sequencing was by immunoSEQ multiplex PCR. The table includes around 250,000 clones, roughly 22% detected once. This clone was detected a few times. No antigen is known for it. CDR1 and CDR2 (germline): KGHSH, LQKENI. This CDR3 is built from 15 residues. V lost 3 bases and J 4 bases, leaving 13 bases between the germline ends. A CD45RO/CCR7/CD25/CD127/CD95/CD27 panel sorted naive, central memory, regulatory and stem cell-like memory CD4+ cells. Study-level results: Type 1 diabetes patients had moderately but significantly shorter TCRB CDR3s in all four CD4+ subsets. Type 1 diabetes patients had VDJ junctions that carried fewer insertions and more deletions. A definitive answer on HLA type influencing TCRB rearrangement was not reached here. Sequencing from cDNA could over-represent high-TCR-expressing cells.

The TCR comes from a middle-aged woman with type 1 diabetes. Sequenced input: naive CD4+ T cells from blood. The J gene is TRBJ2-1, the V gene TRBV18; a possible D gene is TRBD2 (7 bases). Written as DNA, the CDR3 is TGTGCCAGCTCACCTAGCGCGGGGGCTTACAATGAGCAGTTCTTC. As protein: CASSPSAGAYNEQFF.